The next 5 T cell receptor beta chains were all read from a single sample in a study of shared clonotypes between healthy human individuals. Naive CD8 cells comprised CD45RO-negative, CCR7-positively selected cells, excluding terminally differentiated effector memory CD45RA+ cells. Using immunoSEQ multiplex PCR, the repertoire was profiled, and TCRdb retains in-frame clones only, with some absent. The top ten hold about 1.1% of the sample, which has over 2 million clones, 85% to 95% seen once. Input material: naive CD8+ T cells sorted from blood. Every receptor here comes from a man aged 18 to 29 in good health.

This clone was found once. The rearrangement joins TRBV7-6 to TRBJ1-6; 9 nucleotides agree with TRBD1. The CDR3 has 15 amino acids. CDR1 SGHVS and CDR2 FNYEAQ come from the germline V gene. The J segment lost 11 bases and the V segment lost 2 bases, leaving 7 bases of the junction unmatched. CDR3 loop: CASSLREGQGAPLHF. CDR3 coding DNA: TGTGCCAGCAGCTTACGGGAGGGACAGGGTGCACCCCTCCACTTT.

This chain links TRBV30 with TRBJ1-6; possibly TRBD1 for D (5 bases). V was shortened by 4 bases and J by 8 bases, with 15 bases between the two germline ends. This CDR3 region has 14 residues. Germline-derived CDR1 and CDR2 are GTSNPN and SVGIG (reference sequence). The CDR3 nucleotides are TGTGCCTGGACACCGGGACGCCTGTATTCACCCCTCCACTTT. Its protein product is CAWTPGRLYSPLHF.

V and J are TRBV7-9 and TRBJ2-1, with 7 nucleotides matching TRBD2. Germline V gene sequence: CDR1 SEHNR, CDR2 FQNEAQ (reference sequence). The CDR3 length is 17 residues. V lost 0 bases to trimming and J lost 4 bases; unmatched junction nucleotides: 9. CDR3 coding DNA: TGTGCCAGCAGCTTAGCGGCTGGGCTAGCGGTATACAATGAGCAGTTCTTC. Translation gives CASSLAAGLAVYNEQFF.

The chain is built from TRBV5-6 and TRBJ1-1, with D unresolved. Between the trimmed V and J ends, which lost 1 base and 4 bases, there was a span of 8 bases. Germline CDR1 reads SGHDT; CDR2 reads YYEEEE. This CDR3 contains 13 residues. The CDR3 reads CASSLYEGTEAFF. CDR3 coding DNA: TGTGCCAGCAGCTTGTACGAGGGCACTGAAGCTTTCTTT.

This clone was picked up one time. This chain joins TRBV5-6 and TRBJ1-2; D not resolved. Trimming shortened V by 5 bases and J by 0 bases, and 11 bases separated the two germline ends. CDR1 is SGHDT and CDR2 is YYEEEE in the germline V gene. CDR3 size: 14 residues. The CDR3 DNA reads TGTGCCAGCAGATTGACCGGTGCTAACTATGGCTACACCTTC. It yields the protein CASRLTGANYGYTF.